This T cell receptor (beta chain) is from a study of blood T cell repertoires in COVID-19. About the research overall: COVID-19 samples, acute and convalescent, were from the United States, Italy and Spain. PBMCs, B-cell-depleted T cells, or T cells provided the cDNA or gDNA that made up the material.

Germline V gene data show CDR1 as ENHRY and CDR2 as SYGVKD. This CDR3 is built from 12 residues. V dropped 1 base and J dropped 6 bases, with 5 bases sitting between them. In the original analysis: Nucleated cell counts were estimated from reference gene primer amplification. TCRdb's table, derived via immunoSEQ multiplex PCR, lists solely in-frame clones and lacks some. The V and J calls and the clone size are those of that table, but D and trimming were determined from the DNA. The sample lists 150,000 to 200,000 clones, less than 85% occurring once. Source material: peripheral blood. The sequence came from a woman of 80 years or more with acute or convalescent COVID-19. V and J are TRBV10-3 and TRBJ2-3; D unclear. The CDR3 DNA follows: TGTGCCATCAGTGAGTTGCGGGATACGCAGTATTTT. Encoded protein: CAISELRDTQYF.